The 9 T cell receptor beta chains below were found in one sample sequenced in a study of tumor-infiltrating lymphocytes in localized non-small cell lung cancer. The method was immunoSEQ multiplex PCR; TCRdb's version includes in-frame clones alone and lacks a portion of them. This table has 15,000 to 20,000 clones, roughly 76% appearing once. The sequencing input was lung tumor tissue. The receptors shown here come from a human donor with non-small cell lung cancer.

This chain connects TRBV28 to TRBJ1-1; 9 nucleotides match TRBD1. Germline V gene lookup returns CDR1 MDHEN and CDR2 SYDVKM. CDR3 length: 14 amino acids. J gave up 5 bases and V 7 bases, and 8 bases lay outside the gene matches. The DNA of the CDR3 is TGTGCCAGCACCATCACAGGGGGCCGAACTGAAGCTTTCTTT. This gives the protein CASTITGGRTEAFF.

The chain is built from TRBV30 and TRBJ2-7, with D perhaps TRBD2 (5 bases). With 5 bases removed from V and 5 bases from J, the gap between germline ends came to 13 bases. The CDR3 runs 12 residues. Per the germline V gene, CDR1 is GTSNPN and CDR2 is SVGIG (reference sequence). In DNA, the CDR3 is TGTGCCTGGGGGCCGGGGTCCCACGAGCAGTACTTC. It specifies CAWGPGSHEQYF. The full variable domain, completed using reference TRBV30 and TRBJ2-7, is SQTIHQWPATLVQPVGSPLSLECTVEGTSNPNLYWYRQAAGRGLQLLFYSVGIGQISSEVPQNLSASRPQDRQFILSSKKLLLSDSGFYLCAWGPGSHEQYFGPGTRLTVT.

CDR3 coding DNA: TGTGCCAGCAGCCCCTCGACAGGACCGACCCAGTACTTC. It yields the protein CASSPSTGPTQYF. The chain joins TRBV5-6 to TRBJ2-5; the D gene is possibly TRBD1 (6 bases). The germline V and J ends were trimmed by 4 bases and 7 bases, with 14 bases remaining between them. Per germline, CDR1 SGHDT and CDR2 YYEEEE. The CDR3 has 13 amino acids.

This clone was counted a single time. This chain links TRBV10-2 with TRBJ2-3, with D unresolved. Germline assignment: CDR1 WSHSY and CDR2 SAAADI. The CDR3 extends over 15 amino acids. Trimming removed 3 bases at V and 2 bases at J, with 12 bases between. CDR3 bases: TGCGCCAGCAGTGATCGAGTTGTTGCCACAGATACGCAGTATTTT. It codes for CASSDRVVATDTQYF.

This clone was seen only once. V and J are TRBV30 and TRBJ2-7, with a tentative D call TRBD1 (5 bases). Looked up from germline, CDR1 is GTSNPN and CDR2 is SVGIG (reference sequence). V was pared by 7 bases and J by 3 bases, with 13 bases between. The CDR3 extends over 12 amino acids. For the CDR3, the DNA is TGTGCCTACGACAGTAACTTCTACGAGCAGTACTTC. Translation gives CAYDSNFYEQYF.

The chain uses TRBV30 and TRBJ2-1; 12 bases align to TRBD2. V gave up 5 bases and J gave up 4 bases; unmatched junction bases: 6. This CDR3 spans 15 amino acids. Germline loops: CDR1 GTSNPN, CDR2 SVGIG (reference sequence). CDR3 protein: CAWALAGGQYNEQFF. DNA for the CDR3: TGTGCCTGGGCCCTAGCGGGGGGGCAATACAATGAGCAGTTCTTC.

The rearrangement uses TRBV5-1 and TRBJ1-6; possible D gene TRBD1, 6 bases. The CDR3 runs to 14 residues. Germline V CDR1 and CDR2: SGHRS, YFSETQ. The germline V and J ends were trimmed by 0 bases and 6 bases, with 7 bases remaining between them. The CDR3 reads CASSLEQGNSPLHF. Written as DNA, the CDR3 is TGCGCCAGCAGCTTGGAACAGGGTAATTCACCCCTCCACTTT.

This chain uses TRBV6-1 with TRBJ2-2; D may match TRBD1 or TRBD2 (6 bases each). CDR1 is MNHNS, CDR2 SASEGT, per germline. The germline V and J ends were trimmed by 2 bases and 2 bases, with 12 bases remaining between them. CDR3 length: 16 residues. In DNA, the CDR3 is TGTGCCAGCAGTGAACTCACGGGGGCCAACACCGGGGAGCTGTTTTTT. Its translation is CASSELTGANTGELFF.

The chain carries TRBV5-5 and TRBJ2-7; a weak D match, TRBD2 (5 bases). This CDR3 comprises 15 residues. The germline V and J ends were trimmed by 3 bases and 1 base, with 14 bases remaining between them. Germline V gene sequence: CDR1 SGHKS, CDR2 YYEKEE (reference sequence). CDR3 coding DNA: TGTGCCAGCAGCTCGATCGGGATAACATCCTACGAGCAGTACTTC. This translates into CASSSIGITSYEQYF.